This T cell receptor beta chain was identified in a study of blood T cell repertoires in COVID-19. Background on the study: Nucleic acid was either cDNA or gDNA, and it came from T cells, B-cell-depleted T cells, or PBMCs.

Germline V gene data show CDR1 as SGHTA and CDR2 as FQGNSA. The V end was cut by 1 base, the J end by 1 base, with 13 bases between. The CDR3 extends over 16 amino acids. TCRdb's table, derived via immunoSEQ multiplex PCR, lists solely in-frame clones and lacks some. The sample lists hundreds of thousands of clones, less than 90% seen once, with more than 7.5% in the top ten. The participants were between roughly 18 and 100 years old and came from some 23 US areas. Cohort placement rested on clinical history that participants reported themselves. Sequencing was done on a sample of PBMCs or T cells enriched from blood (not recorded which). The sequence was obtained from a woman between 55 and 75 years old who had recovered from COVID-19. The chain has TRBV7-2 and TRBJ1-1, with no clear D. The CDR3 reads CASSLVSVFGNTEAFF. CDR3 nucleotide sequence: TGTGCCAGCAGCTTAGTATCGGTCTTTGGGAACACTGAAGCTTTCTTT.